This TCR beta chain emerged from a study of blood T cell repertoires in COVID-19. The table came from immunoSEQ multiplex PCR; TCRdb's copy has only in-frame clones and leaves some out. The table shows about 140,000 clones, with over 70% occurring only once. CDR1 SGHAT and CDR2 FQNNGV come from the germline V gene. CDR3 length equals 18 residues. After removal of 0 bases from V and 1 base from J, the junction contained 7 bases not matched to a gene. This chain uses TRBV11-2 with TRBJ2-1, with 9 nucleotides matching TRBD1. The clonotype originates from a man aged 50 to 60 with active or convalescent COVID-19. What was sequenced was peripheral blood. CDR3 protein: CASSLDPPGQGSYNEQFF. The DNA of the CDR3 is TGTGCCAGCAGCTTAGACCCGCCGGGACAGGGATCCTACAATGAGCAGTTCTTC.